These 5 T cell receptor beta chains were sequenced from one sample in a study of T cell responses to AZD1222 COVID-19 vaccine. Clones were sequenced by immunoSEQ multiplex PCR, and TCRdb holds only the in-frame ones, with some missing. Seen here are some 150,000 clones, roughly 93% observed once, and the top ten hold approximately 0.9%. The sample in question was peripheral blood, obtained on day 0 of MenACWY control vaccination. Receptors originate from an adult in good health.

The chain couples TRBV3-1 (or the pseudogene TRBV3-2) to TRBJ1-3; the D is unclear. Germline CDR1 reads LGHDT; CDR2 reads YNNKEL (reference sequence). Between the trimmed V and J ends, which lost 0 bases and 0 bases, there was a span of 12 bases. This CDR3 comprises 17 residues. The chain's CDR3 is CASSQEGRWSSGNTIYF. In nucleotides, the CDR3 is TGTGCCAGCAGCCAAGAGGGCAGATGGAGCTCTGGAAACACCATATATTTT.

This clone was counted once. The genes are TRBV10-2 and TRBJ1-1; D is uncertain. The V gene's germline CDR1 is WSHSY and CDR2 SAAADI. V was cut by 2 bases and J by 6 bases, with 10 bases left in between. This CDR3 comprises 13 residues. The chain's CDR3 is CASSEVPAAEAFF. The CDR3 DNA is TGCGCCAGCAGTGAGGTCCCCGCCGCTGAAGCTTTCTTT.

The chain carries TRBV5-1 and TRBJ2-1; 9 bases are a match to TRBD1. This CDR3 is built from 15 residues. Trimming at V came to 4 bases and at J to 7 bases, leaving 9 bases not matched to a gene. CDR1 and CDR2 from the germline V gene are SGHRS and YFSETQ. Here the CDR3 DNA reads TGCGCCAGCAGCCTGGGGGACAGGGTGGTAAATGAGCAGTTCTTC. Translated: CASSLGDRVVNEQFF.

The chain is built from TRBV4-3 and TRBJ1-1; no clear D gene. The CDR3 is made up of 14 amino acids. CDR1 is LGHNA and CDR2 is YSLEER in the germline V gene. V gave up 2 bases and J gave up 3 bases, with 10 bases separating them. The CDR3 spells CASSQRTPDTEAFF. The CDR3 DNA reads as TGCGCCAGCAGCCAAAGGACCCCTGACACTGAAGCTTTCTTT.

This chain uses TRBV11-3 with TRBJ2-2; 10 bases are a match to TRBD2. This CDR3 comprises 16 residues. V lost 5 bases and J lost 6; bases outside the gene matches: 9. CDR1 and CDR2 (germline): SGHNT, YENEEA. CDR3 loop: CASSPPGAGGAGELFF. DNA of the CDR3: TGTGCCAGCAGCCCTCCAGGAGCGGGAGGGGCCGGGGAGCTGTTTTTT. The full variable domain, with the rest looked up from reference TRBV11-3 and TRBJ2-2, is EAGVVQSPRYKIIEKKQPVAFWCNPISGHNTLYWYLQNLGQGPELLIRYENEEAVDDSQLPKDRFSAERLKGVDSTLKIQPAELGDSAVYLCASSPPGAGGAGELFFGEGSRLTVL.